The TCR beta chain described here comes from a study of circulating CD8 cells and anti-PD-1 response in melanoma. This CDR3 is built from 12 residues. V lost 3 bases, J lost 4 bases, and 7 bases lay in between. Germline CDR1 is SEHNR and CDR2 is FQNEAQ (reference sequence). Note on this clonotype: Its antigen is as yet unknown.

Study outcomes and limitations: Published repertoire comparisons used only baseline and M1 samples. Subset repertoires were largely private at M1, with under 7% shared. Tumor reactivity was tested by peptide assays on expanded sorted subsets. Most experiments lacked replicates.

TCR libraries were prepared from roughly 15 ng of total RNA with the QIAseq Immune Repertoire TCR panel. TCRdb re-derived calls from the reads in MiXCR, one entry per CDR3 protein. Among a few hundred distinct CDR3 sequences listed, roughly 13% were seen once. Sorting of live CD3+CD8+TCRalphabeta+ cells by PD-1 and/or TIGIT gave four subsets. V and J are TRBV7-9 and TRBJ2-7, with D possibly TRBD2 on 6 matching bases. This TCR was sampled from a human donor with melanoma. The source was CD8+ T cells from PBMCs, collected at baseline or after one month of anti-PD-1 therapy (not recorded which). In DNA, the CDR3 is TGTGCCAGCAGCTTCGGGACTTACGAGCAGTACTTC. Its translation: CASSFGTYEQYF.